This T cell receptor beta chain was recorded in a study of OX40 agonist ivuxolimab in advanced cancers. Study in general: At doses from 0.01 to 10 mg/kg, patients were given intravenous ivuxolimab every 2 weeks.

This CDR3 is 18 amino acids long. From germline, CDR1 is SEHNR and CDR2 FQNEAQ (reference sequence). V gave up 5 bases and J gave up 1 base; unmatched junction bases: 9. Profiling relied on immunoSEQ multiplex PCR, and the TCRdb table lists in-frame clones only, not all of them. The sample has roughly 17,000 clones, 75% to 90% seen once; the top ten hold 29%. The origin of this receptor is an adult with an advanced solid tumor such as melanoma, head and neck, liver or kidney cancer. The sequences come from CD4+ or CD8+ T cells sorted from blood, collected in a trial of the OX40 agonist ivuxolimab. The chain combines TRBV7-9 with TRBJ2-7, with 15 bases that match TRBD2. CDR3 coding DNA: TGTGCCAGCAGCCCTGGACTAGCGGGAGGGCCGCGATCCTACGAGCAGTACTTC. It codes for CASSPGLAGGPRSYEQYF.